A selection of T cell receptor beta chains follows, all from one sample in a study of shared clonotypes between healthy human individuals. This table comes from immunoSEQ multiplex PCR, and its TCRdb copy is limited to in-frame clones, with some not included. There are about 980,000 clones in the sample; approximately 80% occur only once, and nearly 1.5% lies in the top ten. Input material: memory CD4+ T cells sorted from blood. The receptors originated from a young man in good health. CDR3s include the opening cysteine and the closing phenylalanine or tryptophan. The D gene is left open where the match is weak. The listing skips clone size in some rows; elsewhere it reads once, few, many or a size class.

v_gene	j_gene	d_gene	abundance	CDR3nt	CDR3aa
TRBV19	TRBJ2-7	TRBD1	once	TGTGCCAGTAGGGACAGGGGGCGCGGCGAGCAGTACTTC	CASRDRGRGEQYF
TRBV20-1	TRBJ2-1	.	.	TGCAGTGCTAGTCGCGACCCGGGTCAATTCTTC	CSASRDPGQFF
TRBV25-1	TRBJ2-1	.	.	TGTGCCAGCCGCGAGTTTGGGGATCACAATGAGCAGTTCTTC	CASREFGDHNEQFF
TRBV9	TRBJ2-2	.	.	TGTGCCAGCAGCCCTCGGACTCCAGGGAACACCGGGGAGCTGTTTTTT	CASSPRTPGNTGELFF
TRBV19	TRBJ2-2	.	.	TGTGCCAGTAGTTCTTGGCGGGTCACCGGGGAGCTGTTTTTT	CASSSWRVTGELFF
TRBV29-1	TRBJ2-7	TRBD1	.	TGCAGCGTTGTTGGGGCAGGGGGCTACGAGCAGTACTTC	CSVVGAGGYEQYF
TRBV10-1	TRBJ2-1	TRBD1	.	TGCGCCAGCAGTGAGTCGACAGGGTGGAATGAGCAGTTCTTC	CASSESTGWNEQFF
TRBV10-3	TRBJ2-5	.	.	TGTGCCATCAGTGATGCCCCCGGGGAGACCCAGTACTTC	CAISDAPGETQYF
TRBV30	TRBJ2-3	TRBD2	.	TGTGCCTGGAGTCAAAGCGGGGGGGCCTCAGATACGCAGTATTTT	CAWSQSGGASDTQYF
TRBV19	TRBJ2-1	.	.	TGTGCCAGTAGTATCCTAATCGGATCGGGCAATGAGCAGTTCTTC	CASSILIGSGNEQFF
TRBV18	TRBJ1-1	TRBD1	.	TGTGCCAGCTCACCAGCCGCGGGACAGGGCAGGGGTGAAGCTTTCTTT	CASSPAAGQGRGEAFF
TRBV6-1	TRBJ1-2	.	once	TGTGCCAGCAGTTTACAGGTCTATGGCTACACCTTC	CASSLQVYGYTF
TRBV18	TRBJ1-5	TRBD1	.	TGTGCCAGCTCACCCCAGGGGACAGCTAATCAGCCCCAGCATTTT	CASSPQGTANQPQHF
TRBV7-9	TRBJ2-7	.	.	TGTGCCAGCAGCTTGGACTGGGGGAGCTCCTACGAGCAGTACTTC	CASSLDWGSSYEQYF
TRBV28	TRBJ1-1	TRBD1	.	TGTGCCAGCAGTTTGGTACTCGGACAGGGGTCCGAAGCTTTCTTT	CASSLVLGQGSEAFF
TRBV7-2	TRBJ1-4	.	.	TGTGCCAGCAGCTCCACAGGGATAACTAATGAAAAACTGTTTTTT	CASSSTGITNEKLFF
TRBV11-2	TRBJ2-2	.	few	TGTGCCAGCAGCTTAGGCCAGAGCAACACCGGGGAGCTGTTTTTT	CASSLGQSNTGELFF
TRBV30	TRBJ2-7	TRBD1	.	TGTGCCTGGAGTCCTCCGGACAGGGGGCTAAGGGAGCAGTACTTC	CAWSPPDRGLREQYF
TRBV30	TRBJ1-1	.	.	TGTGCCTGGAGTGTACAAGGGCAAGAAGCTTTCTTT	CAWSVQGQEAFF
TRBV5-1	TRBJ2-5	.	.	TGCGCCAGCAGCTTGGGGCCGCAAACTGAGGAAGAGACCCAGTACTTC	CASSLGPQTEEETQYF
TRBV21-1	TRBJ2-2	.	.	TGTGCCAGCAGCAAATCGGGGACTAGCGGGGACCTCTCCGGGGAGCTGTTTTTT	CASSKSGTSGDLSGELFF
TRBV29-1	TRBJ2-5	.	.	TGCAGCGCCCGGGGTGGCAGGGGACAAAACTTC	CSARGGRGQNF
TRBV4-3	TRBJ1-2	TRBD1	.	TGCGCCAGCAGCCAAGAGGGACAGGTCTATGGCTACACCTTC	CASSQEGQVYGYTF
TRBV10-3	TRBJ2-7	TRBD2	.	TGTGCCATCAGTGAGAGCGGGAGGGCCGGGTACGAGCAGTACTTC	CAISESGRAGYEQYF
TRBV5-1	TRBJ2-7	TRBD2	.	TGCGCCAGCAGCTTCGGGACTAGCGGGAGCGGTGAGCAGTACTTC	CASSFGTSGSGEQYF
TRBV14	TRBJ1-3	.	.	TGTGCCAGCAGCCAAGCGCTCTCTGGAAACACCATATATTTT	CASSQALSGNTIYF
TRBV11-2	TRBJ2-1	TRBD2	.	TGTGCCAGCAGCTTCCTTACCCTAGCGGGAGGAGGGGAGCAGTTCTTC	CASSFLTLAGGGEQFF
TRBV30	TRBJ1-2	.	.	TGTGCCTGGAGTGTACAAGGGCCATACAACTATGGCTACACCTTC	CAWSVQGPYNYGYTF
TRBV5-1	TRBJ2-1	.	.	TGCGCCAGCAGCACAACGGACGGACCGAATGAGCAGTTCTTC	CASSTTDGPNEQFF
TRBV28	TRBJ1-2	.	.	TGTGCCAGCAGCACGTATAATACCTATGGCTACACCTTC	CASSTYNTYGYTF
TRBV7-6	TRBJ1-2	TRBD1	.	TGTGCCAGCAGCTCGGGGACAGGATTTGGCTACACCTTC	CASSSGTGFGYTF
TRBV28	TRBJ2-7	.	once	TGTGCCAGCAGTTTAGTAGGGTTTGACTACGAGCAGTACTTC	CASSLVGFDYEQYF
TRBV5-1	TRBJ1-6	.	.	TGCGCCAGCAGCTCGGGGAGGGGCGGAAATTCACCCCTCCACTTT	CASSSGRGGNSPLHF
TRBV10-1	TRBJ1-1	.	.	TGCGCCATACAGAGCGGAAACACTGAAGCTTTCTTT	CAIQSGNTEAFF
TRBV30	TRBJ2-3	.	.	TGTGCCTGGTCCCCGGGCCATATCGGCGCAGATACGCAGTATTTT	CAWSPGHIGADTQYF
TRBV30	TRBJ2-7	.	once	TGTGCCTGGACCCCGGGCCAGGGTCCCTACGAGCAGTACTTC	CAWTPGQGPYEQYF
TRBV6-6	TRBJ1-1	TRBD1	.	TGTGCCAGCAGCTTGACAGGGGCTGGAACTGAAGCTTTCTTT	CASSLTGAGTEAFF
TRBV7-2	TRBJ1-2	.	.	TGTGCCAGCAGCTTGTTGGGTGGCTACACCTTC	CASSLLGGYTF
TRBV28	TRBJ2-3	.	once	TGTGCCAGCAGTTTGTATAGGCAGACTAGCACAGATACGCAGTATTTT	CASSLYRQTSTDTQYF
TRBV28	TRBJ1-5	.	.	TGTGCCAGCAGTTCCCAGGGTGGATATAGCAATCAGCCCCAGCATTTT	CASSSQGGYSNQPQHF